The TCR beta chain described here comes from a study of shared clonotypes between healthy human individuals. Broader study findings: Generally, naive subsets came out with larger estimated richness than memory subsets. Roughly 5% of naive CD4 clonotypes were common to four donors.

Recent vaccinations or acute infections were absent in the healthy HIV-negative adult donors. Points on this clone: What it recognizes is unknown.

Genomic DNA of every subset was divided equally among multiple immunoSEQ plates. The method was immunoSEQ multiplex PCR; TCRdb's version includes in-frame clones alone and lacks a portion of them. This table holds approximately 320,000 clones, less than 85% found once. Trimming pared 4 bases from V and 7 bases from J, leaving 11 bases between. The CDR3 consists of 13 residues. Germline CDR1 is MNHEY and CDR2 is SMNVEV (reference sequence). V usage is TRBV27 and J usage is TRBJ1-5, with D possibly matching TRBD1 (5 bases). This sequence originates from a man younger than 40 in good health. What was sequenced was memory CD4+ T cells sorted from blood. Subset noted: CD45RA-negative fraction. Here the CDR3 DNA reads TGTGCCAGCAGTTCCCGGGGCATACAGCCCCAGCATTTT. Translating it yields CASSSRGIQPQHF.